This T cell receptor beta chain was recovered during a study of shared clonotypes between healthy human individuals. Turning to the study itself: CD4 naive and memory got three plates each, CD8 naive two, CD8 memory one.

Of note for this clone: Its antigen is currently unknown.

Whole-study findings and limits: A handful of donors shared 4.5% to 6.5% of their naive CD4 clonotypes. Relative to their counterparts shared across all four donors, non-shared clonotypes exhibited diminished generation probabilities.

The protocol was immunoSEQ multiplex PCR, while the TCRdb copy is restricted to in-frame clones and leaves out a portion. The sample has some 1.1 million clones, roughly 80% seen once; the top ten hold 0.7% to 0.95%. The sample was memory CD4+ T cells from PBMCs. Subset noted: CD45RA-negative fraction. This sequence originates from a man younger than 35 in good health. Some clones in this sample may be carry-over from other donors' samples.

Here the CDR3 DNA reads TGTGCCAGCTCACCGGCTAGCTCAGGGACCCAGTACTTC. This gives the protein CASSPASSGTQYF. V usage is TRBV18 and J usage is TRBJ2-5; D may be TRBD2 (5 bases). V gave up 3 bases and J gave up 7 bases, with 12 bases separating them. There are 13 residues in the CDR3. The germline gives CDR1 KGHSH, CDR2 LQKENI.